In this sample, the clone carrying this TCR beta chain turned up a few times. The antigen is undetermined. The data stem from a study of cytomegalovirus exposure and HLA in healthy donors. The CDR3 loop spans 15 amino acids. Germline values: CDR1 MNHEY, CDR2 SVGAGI. With 6 bases removed from V and 1 base from J, the gap between germline ends came to 15 bases. Notes on the study in general: In a later analysis, several top co-occurrence clusters appeared linked to parvovirus B19, influenza, CMV and Epstein-Barr virus. Relative to the roughly 690-donor mean, N-insertions were reportedly fewer in an Asian-associated ancestry cluster in a later analysis.

Primers: 60 Vbeta forward and 13 Jbeta reverse. Original handling: An analysis performed later counted around 80 million unique TCR beta chains (roughly 9.9 million of them shared). Profiled with immunoSEQ multiplex PCR; TCRdb holds only in-frame clones, not every one. V, J and clone size are those of that table, while D and trimming were read from the DNA. Altogether about 95,000 clones are present, around 70% being singletons, with the ten largest covering around 16%. This TCR came from a woman in her 50s in good health and CMV-seropositive. The V gene is TRBV6-5, the J gene TRBJ1-1; the D gene is possibly TRBD1 (6 bases). Source material: PBMCs. CDR3 DNA sequence: TGTGCCAGCAGACCTCCCAGGGGAACGAACACTGAAGCTTTCTTT. Protein sequence: CASRPPRGTNTEAFF.